Shown below are 18 T cell receptor beta chains from a single sample sequenced in a study of identifying expanded T cells in peripheral blood. Sequenced by immunoSEQ multiplex PCR; TCRdb stores in-frame clones only, minus some. The data hold about 130,000 clones, with around nine tenths observed a single time. The sequencing sample was made of blood. The receptors come from a person between 18 and 69 years old in good health.

The chain joins TRBV7-6 to TRBJ1-1; no clear D. Per the germline V gene, CDR1 is SGHVS and CDR2 is FNYEAQ. The CDR3 has 13 residues. V lost 5 bases and J 5 bases, leaving 12 bases between the germline ends. This chain's CDR3 is CASSQVTGTEAFF. CDR3 nucleotides: TGTGCCAGCAGCCAGGTAACGGGGACTGAAGCTTTCTTT.

The CDR3 spells CASSQERGRTGVSNEQFF. DNA for the CDR3: TGCGCCAGCAGCCAAGAGCGTGGTAGGACAGGGGTTTCCAATGAGCAGTTCTTC. The rearrangement uses TRBV4-3 and TRBJ2-1, with 9 bases matching TRBD1. Germline loops: CDR1 LGHNA, CDR2 YSLEER. This CDR3 spans 18 amino acids. V gave up 0 bases and J gave up 6 bases; unmatched junction bases: 12.

The V and J genes are TRBV6-6 and TRBJ1-4; D remains unclear. Trimming left V 6 bases short and J 0 bases short, with 8 bases between. The CDR3 contains 14 residues. Germline-derived CDR1 and CDR2 are MNHNY and SVGAGI (reference sequence). The CDR3 spells CASRRATTNEKLFF. CDR3 DNA: TGTGCCAGCAGGAGAGCTACAACTAATGAAAAACTGTTTTTT.

This chain connects TRBV6-5 to TRBJ1-4, with TRBD1 matching over 9 bases. The CDR3 is made up of 15 amino acids. Germline V gene sequence: CDR1 MNHEY, CDR2 SVGAGI. With 1 base clipped from V and 6 bases from J, the junction kept 3 bases outside the gene matches. The DNA for the CDR3 is TGTGCCAGCAGTTACTATAGGGACAGGGATGAAAAACTGTTTTTT. Protein sequence: CASSYYRDRDEKLFF.

The DNA of the CDR3 is TGTGCCAGCAGCTTAGGTGGCAGGGGAAATGGCTACACCTTC. It specifies CASSLGGRGNGYTF. The chain uses TRBV7-3 and TRBJ1-2, with a tentative D call TRBD1 (6 bases). Germline V CDR1 and CDR2: SGHTA, FQGTGA. The length of the CDR3 is 14 residues. The V and J ends lost 2 bases and 6 bases respectively, with 13 bases between them.

The V gene is TRBV19, the J gene TRBJ1-5; 10 bases map to TRBD1. V shed 4 bases, J shed 2 bases, and the junction held 11 bases outside the gene matches. This CDR3 is 18 amino acids long. Germline V gene lookup returns CDR1 LNHDA and CDR2 SQIVND (reference sequence). In nucleotides, the CDR3 is TGTGCCAGTAGTACACGGGACAGGGGTAGAATTGGCAATCAGCCCCAGCATTTT. This codes for CASSTRDRGRIGNQPQHF. Together with reference TRBV19 and TRBJ1-5, the CDR3 gives the full variable domain: DGGITQSPKYLFRKEGQNVTLSCEQNLNHDAMYWYRQDPGQGLRLIYYSQIVNDFQKGDIAEGYSVSREKKESFPLTVTSAQKNPTAFYLCASSTRDRGRIGNQPQHFGDGTRLSIL.

The rearrangement uses TRBV13 and TRBJ1-3; 9 bases align to TRBD1. Germline values: CDR1 PRHDT, CDR2 FYEKMQ (reference sequence). The junction had 13 bases not matched to a gene; V was cut back by 6 bases and J by 7 bases. The CDR3 runs 16 residues. CDR3 in DNA: TGTGCCAGCAGTTATACCGGACAGGGGCTAGGGAACACCATATATTTT. Its translation: CASSYTGQGLGNTIYF.

Only a few counts were recorded for this clone. This chain joins TRBV7-2 and TRBJ2-5; D is possibly TRBD1 (5 bases). Trimming pared 5 bases from V and 1 base from J, leaving 17 bases between. The CDR3 length is 16 residues. Germline CDR1 SGHTA, CDR2 FQGNSA. CDR3 DNA: TGTGCCAGCAGCGACAGCAGGGTAGGATTCCAAGAGACCCAGTACTTC. The encoded protein is CASSDSRVGFQETQYF. Full variable domain (rest looked up from reference TRBV7-2 and TRBJ2-5): GAGVSQSPSNKVTEKGKDVELRCDPISGHTALYWYRQSLGQGLEFLIYFQGNSAPDKSGLPSDRFSAERTGGSVSTLTIQRTQQEDSAVYLCASSDSRVGFQETQYFGPGTRLLVL.

This chain uses TRBV18 with TRBJ2-5; 11 bases are shared with TRBD2. Germline V gene data show CDR1 as KGHSH and CDR2 as LQKENI. This CDR3 is built from 17 residues. V shed 5 bases and J 2 bases; nucleotides not matched to a gene: 10. CDR3 region: CASSINSGRAQQETQYF. The CDR3 nucleotides are TGTGCCAGCTCAATTAATAGCGGGAGGGCCCAGCAAGAGACCCAGTACTTC.

J is TRBJ2-2 and V is TRBV13; D remains ambiguous. In germline, CDR1 is PRHDT, CDR2 FYEKMQ (reference sequence). The CDR3 contains 15 residues. V lost 2 bases and J 1 base, leaving 8 bases between the germline ends. The CDR3: CASSLTPVNTGELFF. DNA for the CDR3: TGTGCCAGCAGCTTAACACCGGTGAACACCGGGGAGCTGTTTTTT.

The genes are TRBV2 and TRBJ1-4; TRBD1 might be the D (5 bases). Trimming took off 0 bases at V and 10 bases at J, with 12 bases between the two ends. The CDR3 sequence is 14 residues long. CDR1 and CDR2 from the germline V gene are SNHLY and FYNNEI. The CDR3 region has the DNA TGTGCCAGCAGTGAAGCGCTTCAGGGTGGAAAACTGTTTTTT. This codes for CASSEALQGGKLFF.

This clone came up a few times. The chain links TRBV30 to TRBJ1-2; 9 bases agree with TRBD1. CDR3 length: 13 residues. CDR1 is GTSNPN, CDR2 SVGIG, per germline (reference sequence). V gave up 7 bases and J gave up 3 bases; unmatched junction bases: 6. As DNA, the CDR3 is TGTGCCTCAAGGACAGGGGAGGACTATGGCTACACCTTC. Translated, it gives CASRTGEDYGYTF.

With regard to this clone: At one of its ends the junction is not consistent with the germline gene, which may arise from a read error. V is TRBV5-8 and J is TRBJ1-2; D not certain. Germline V gene lookup returns CDR1 SGHTS and CDR2 YDEGEE. CDR3 length equals 14 residues. The CDR3 loop reads CASNLLKPSYGYTF. The CDR3 coding sequence is TGTGCCAGCAACTTGCTGAAGCCGTCCTATGGCTACACCTTC.

J is TRBJ2-7 and V is TRBV6-5, with 11 bases fitting TRBD1. V lost 2 bases to trimming and J lost 3 bases; unmatched junction nucleotides: 3. Germline V gives CDR1 MNHEY, CDR2 SVGAGI. The CDR3 totals 15 residues. For the CDR3, the DNA is TGTGCCAGCAGTTACCGGGGACAGGGGGACTACGAGCAGTACTTC. Its translation: CASSYRGQGDYEQYF.

The chain uses TRBV5-4 and TRBJ2-1; D possibly corresponds to TRBD1 (5 bases). Germline CDR1 is SGHNT and CDR2 is YYREEE (reference sequence). Trimming cost V 5 bases and J 8 bases, with 11 bases left between them. The CDR3 is 12 residues long. The CDR3: CASRQGHHEQFF. CDR3 bases: TGTGCCAGCAGGCAGGGTCACCATGAGCAGTTCTTC.

The rearrangement uses TRBV9 and TRBJ2-1; D is possibly TRBD1 (5 bases). V gave up 0 bases and J gave up 5 bases, with 15 bases separating them. Per the germline V gene, CDR1 is SGDLS and CDR2 is YYNGEE. CDR3 length equals 16 residues. DNA for the CDR3: TGTGCCAGCAGCGTAGGGACACCTAGTAGCAACAATGAGCAGTTCTTC. Its protein product is CASSVGTPSSNNEQFF.

The chain recombines TRBV18 with TRBJ1-4; D uncertain. V was trimmed by 3 bases and J by 2 bases, leaving 10 bases between them. The CDR3 runs to 15 residues. The germline V gene encodes CDR1 KGHSH and CDR2 LQKENI. CDR3 nucleotide sequence: TGTGCCAGCTCACCGGTGCTAGGGACTAATGAAAAACTGTTTTTT. Translated, it gives CASSPVLGTNEKLFF.

V usage is TRBV2 and J usage is TRBJ2-1; 15 nucleotides match TRBD2. Unmatched junction bases numbered 5, after V lost 5 bases and J lost 3 bases. The CDR3 is 17 residues long. Germline assignment: CDR1 SNHLY and CDR2 FYNNEI. The CDR3 DNA sequence: TGTGCCAGCAGTACCGGGACTAGCGGGGGGAGCTACAATGAGCAGTTCTTC. It encodes CASSTGTSGGSYNEQFF.